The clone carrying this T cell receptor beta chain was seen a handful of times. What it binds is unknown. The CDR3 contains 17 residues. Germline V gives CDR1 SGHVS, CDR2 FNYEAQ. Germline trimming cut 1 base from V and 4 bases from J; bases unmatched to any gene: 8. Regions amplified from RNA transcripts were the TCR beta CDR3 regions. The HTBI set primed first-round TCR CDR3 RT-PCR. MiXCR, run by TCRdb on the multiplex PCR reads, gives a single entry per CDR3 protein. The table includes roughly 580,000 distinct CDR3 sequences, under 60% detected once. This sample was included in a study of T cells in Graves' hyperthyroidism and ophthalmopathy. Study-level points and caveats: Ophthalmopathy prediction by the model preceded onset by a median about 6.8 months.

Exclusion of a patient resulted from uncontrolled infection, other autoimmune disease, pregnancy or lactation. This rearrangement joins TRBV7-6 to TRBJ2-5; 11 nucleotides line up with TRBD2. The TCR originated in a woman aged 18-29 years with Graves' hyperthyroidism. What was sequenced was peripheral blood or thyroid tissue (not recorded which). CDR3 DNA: TGTGCCAGCAGCTTAGTGTCGCTAGCGGGAGGAGGAGAGACCCAGTACTTC. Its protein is CASSLVSLAGGGETQYF.